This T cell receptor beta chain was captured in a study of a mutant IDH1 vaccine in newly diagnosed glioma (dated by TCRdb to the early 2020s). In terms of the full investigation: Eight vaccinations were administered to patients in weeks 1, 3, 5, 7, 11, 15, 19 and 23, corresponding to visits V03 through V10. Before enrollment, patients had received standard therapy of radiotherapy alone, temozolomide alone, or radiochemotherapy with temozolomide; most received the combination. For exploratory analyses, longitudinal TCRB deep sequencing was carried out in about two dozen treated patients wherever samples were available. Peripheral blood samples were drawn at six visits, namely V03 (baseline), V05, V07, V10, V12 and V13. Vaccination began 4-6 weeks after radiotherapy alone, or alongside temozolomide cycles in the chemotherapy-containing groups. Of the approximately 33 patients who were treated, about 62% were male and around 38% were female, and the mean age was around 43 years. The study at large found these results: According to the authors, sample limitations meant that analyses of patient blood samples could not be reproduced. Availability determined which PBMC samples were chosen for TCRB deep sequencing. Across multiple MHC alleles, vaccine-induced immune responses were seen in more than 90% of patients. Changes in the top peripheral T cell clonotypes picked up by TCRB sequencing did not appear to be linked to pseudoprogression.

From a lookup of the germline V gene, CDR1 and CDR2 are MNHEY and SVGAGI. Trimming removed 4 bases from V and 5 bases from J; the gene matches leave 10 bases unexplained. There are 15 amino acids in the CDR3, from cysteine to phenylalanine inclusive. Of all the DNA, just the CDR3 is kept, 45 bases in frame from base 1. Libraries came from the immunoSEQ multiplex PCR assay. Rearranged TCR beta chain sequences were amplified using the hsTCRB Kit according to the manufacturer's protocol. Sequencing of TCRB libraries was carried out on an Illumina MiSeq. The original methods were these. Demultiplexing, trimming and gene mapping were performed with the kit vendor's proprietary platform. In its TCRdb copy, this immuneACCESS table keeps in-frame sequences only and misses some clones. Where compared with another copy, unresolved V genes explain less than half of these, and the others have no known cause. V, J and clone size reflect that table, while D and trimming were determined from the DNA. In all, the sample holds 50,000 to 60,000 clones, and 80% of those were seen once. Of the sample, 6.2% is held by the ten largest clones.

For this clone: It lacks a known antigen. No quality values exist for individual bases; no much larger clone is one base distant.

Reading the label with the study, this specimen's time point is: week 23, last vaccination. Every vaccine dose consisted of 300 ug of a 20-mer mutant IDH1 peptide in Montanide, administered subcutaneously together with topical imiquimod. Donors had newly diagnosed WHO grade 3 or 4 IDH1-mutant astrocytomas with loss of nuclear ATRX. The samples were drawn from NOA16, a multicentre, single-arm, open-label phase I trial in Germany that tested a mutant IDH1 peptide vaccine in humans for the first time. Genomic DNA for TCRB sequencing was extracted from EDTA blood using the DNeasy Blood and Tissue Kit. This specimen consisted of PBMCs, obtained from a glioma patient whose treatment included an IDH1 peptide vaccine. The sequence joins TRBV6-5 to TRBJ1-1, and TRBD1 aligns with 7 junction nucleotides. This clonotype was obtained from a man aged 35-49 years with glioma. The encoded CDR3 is CASSFHQGGGTEAFF. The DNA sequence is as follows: TGTGCCAGCAGTTTCCACCAGGGGGGAGGGACTGAAGCTTTCTTT.